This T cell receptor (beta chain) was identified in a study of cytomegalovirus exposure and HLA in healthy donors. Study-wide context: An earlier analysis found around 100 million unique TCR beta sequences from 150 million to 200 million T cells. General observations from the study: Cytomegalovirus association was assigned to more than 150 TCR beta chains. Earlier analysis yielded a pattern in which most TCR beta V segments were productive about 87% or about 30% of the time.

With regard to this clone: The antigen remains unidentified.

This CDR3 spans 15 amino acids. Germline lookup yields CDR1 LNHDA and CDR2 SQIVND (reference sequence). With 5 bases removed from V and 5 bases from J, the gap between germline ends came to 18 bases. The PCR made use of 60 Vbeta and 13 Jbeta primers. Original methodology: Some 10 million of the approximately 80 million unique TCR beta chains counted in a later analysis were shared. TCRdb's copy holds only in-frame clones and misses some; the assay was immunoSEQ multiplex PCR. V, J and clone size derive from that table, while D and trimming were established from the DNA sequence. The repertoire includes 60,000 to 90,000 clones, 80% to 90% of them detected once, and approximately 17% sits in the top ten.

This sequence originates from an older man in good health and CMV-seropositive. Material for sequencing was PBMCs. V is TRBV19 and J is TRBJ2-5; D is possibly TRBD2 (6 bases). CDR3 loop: CASSSHVVAAETQYF. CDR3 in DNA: TGTGCCAGTAGTTCTCACGTAGTAGCGGCGGAGACCCAGTACTTC.